This TCR beta chain stems from a study of T cell responses to AZD1222 COVID-19 vaccine. Study context: Pooled together were second doses at about 4 or about 12 weeks. Study findings and constraints: The repertoires were collected only after the peak T cell response.

Germline-derived CDR1 and CDR2 are SGDLS and YYNGEE. The CDR3 totals 15 residues. Trimming stripped 3 bases from V and 3 bases from J, with 12 bases between. Some clones are missing from TCRdb's copy, which holds only in-frame ones; the method was immunoSEQ multiplex PCR. The repertoire holds roughly 100,000 clones, with under 90% as singletons. This clone was seen a single time. Antigen: not known. The sequence was obtained from an adult in good health. The rearrangement joins TRBV9 to TRBJ2-2; D perhaps matches TRBD1 (6 bases). The material sequenced was peripheral blood, taken on day 0 of AZD1222 vaccination. CDR3 DNA sequence: TGTGCCAGCAGCGCCGGACAGCCCGACACCGGGGAGCTGTTTTTT. It specifies CASSAGQPDTGELFF.